A selection of T cell receptor beta chains follows, all from one sample in a study of T cell responses to AZD1222 COVID-19 vaccine. Sequenced by immunoSEQ multiplex PCR; TCRdb stores in-frame clones only, minus some. Of about 150,000 clones listed, 89% are singletons. The sequences come from peripheral blood, collected on day 0 of AZD1222 vaccination. These receptors were obtained from an adult in good health. CDR3s include the opening cysteine and the closing phenylalanine or tryptophan. D genes are given only for firm matches. The size of a clone is reported for some rows only, either as once, few or many, or as a class for expanded clones.

TRBJ2-3,NA,TRBV6-5,NA,CASSSTWGDTQYF,TGTGCCAGCAGCTCTACCTGGGGGGATACGCAGTATTTT
TRBJ2-2,once,TRBV28,TRBD1,CASRNRGVGTGELFF,TGTGCCAGCAGAAACAGGGGAGTAGGAACCGGGGAGCTGTTTTTT
TRBJ2-1,NA,TRBV6-4,TRBD2,CASSAGTSGYNEQFF,TGTGCCAGCAGCGCCGGGACTAGCGGGTACAATGAGCAGTTCTTC
TRBJ1-5,NA,TRBV6-5,TRBD1,CASSSDRGSNQPQHF,TGTGCCAGCAGTTCGGACAGGGGCAGCAATCAGCCCCAGCATTTT
TRBJ2-2,NA,TRBV5-4,NA,CASSLDGAGELFF,TGTGCCAGCAGCTTGGATGGAGCCGGGGAGCTGTTTTTT
TRBJ2-7,NA,TRBV28,TRBD2,CASSLGTSDNVQYF,TGTGCCAGCAGTCTGGGGACTAGCGATAATGTGCAGTACTTC
TRBJ2-3,NA,TRBV4-2,NA,CASSQDPLVLPDTQYF,TGTGCCAGCAGCCAAGATCCGCTAGTTTTACCAGATACGCAGTATTTT
TRBJ2-1,NA,TRBV7-2,TRBD1,CASSRRQGGSYNEQFF,TGTGCCAGCAGCCGGAGACAGGGGGGCTCCTACAATGAGCAGTTCTTC
TRBJ1-5,NA,TRBV19,NA,CASSQGRSQPQHF,TGTGCCAGTAGTCAGGGGCGTAGTCAGCCCCAGCATTTT
TRBJ2-1,NA,TRBV20-1,NA,CSANDYQEQFF,TGCAGTGCTAATGACTACCAAGAGCAGTTCTTC
TRBJ1-6,NA,TRBV5-4,TRBD1,CASSMGQNNSPLHF,TGTGCCAGCAGCATGGGACAGAATAATTCACCCCTCCACTTT
TRBJ1-1,NA,TRBV28,TRBD1,CASSHGTDTEAFF,TGTGCCAGCAGTCACGGGACAGACACTGAAGCTTTCTTT
TRBJ2-5,NA,TRBV2,TRBD2,CASSRTSGGRETQYF,TGTGCCAGCAGTAGGACTAGCGGGGGAAGGGAGACCCAGTACTTC
TRBJ2-3,NA,TRBV12-3/TRBV12-4,NA,CASRRRAPDTQYF,TGTGCCAGCAGGAGGAGGGCCCCAGATACGCAGTATTTT
TRBJ2-3,NA,TRBV10-3,NA,CAISESDLRTTDTQYF,TGTGCCATCAGTGAGTCTGACCTACGCACCACAGATACGCAGTATTTT
TRBJ2-1,NA,TRBV5-1,TRBD2,CLSPLGGRSYNEQFF,TGCCTTAGTCCCTTGGGCGGGAGGTCTTACAATGAGCAGTTCTTC
TRBJ2-3,NA,TRBV5-1,NA,CASSQQGGADTQYF,TGCGCCAGCAGCCAACAGGGAGGCGCAGATACGCAGTATTTT